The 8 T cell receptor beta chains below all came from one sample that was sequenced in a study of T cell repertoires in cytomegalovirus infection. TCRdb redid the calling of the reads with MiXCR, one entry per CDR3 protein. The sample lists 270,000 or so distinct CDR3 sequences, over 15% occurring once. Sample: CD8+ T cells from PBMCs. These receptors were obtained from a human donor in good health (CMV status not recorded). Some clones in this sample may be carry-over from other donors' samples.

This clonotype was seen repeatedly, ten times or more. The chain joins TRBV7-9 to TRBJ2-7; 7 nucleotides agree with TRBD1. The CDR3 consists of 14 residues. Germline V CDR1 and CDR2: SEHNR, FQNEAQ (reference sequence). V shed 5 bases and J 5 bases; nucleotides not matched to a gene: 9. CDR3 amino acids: CASSPPTGWDEQYF. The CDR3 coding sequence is TGTGCCAGCAGCCCACCGACAGGGTGGGACGAGCAGTACTTC.

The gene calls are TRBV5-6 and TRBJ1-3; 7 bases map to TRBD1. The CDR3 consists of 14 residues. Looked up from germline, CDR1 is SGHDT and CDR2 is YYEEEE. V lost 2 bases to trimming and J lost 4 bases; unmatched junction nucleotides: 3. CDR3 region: CASSLGTDGNTIYF. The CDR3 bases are TGTGCCAGCAGCTTAGGGACAGACGGAAACACCATATATTTT. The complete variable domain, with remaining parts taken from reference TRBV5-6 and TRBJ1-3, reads DAGVTQSPTHLIKTRGQQVTLRCSPKSGHDTVSWYQQALGQGPQFIFQYYEEEERQRGNFPDRFSGHQFPNYSSELNVNALLLGDSALYLCASSLGTDGNTIYFGEGSWLTVV.

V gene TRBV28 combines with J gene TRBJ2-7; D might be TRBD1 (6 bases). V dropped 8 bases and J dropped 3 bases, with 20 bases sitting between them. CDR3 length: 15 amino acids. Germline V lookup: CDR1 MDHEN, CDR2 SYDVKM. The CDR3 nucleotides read TGTGCCAGCGCAACTCAGGACAGAGCTCTCTACGAGCAGTACTTC. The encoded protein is CASATQDRALYEQYF. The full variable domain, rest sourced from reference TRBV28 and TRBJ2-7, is DVKVTQSSRYLVKRTGEKVFLECVQDMDHENMFWYRQDPGLGLRLIYFSYDVKMKEKGDIPEGYSVSREKKERFSLILESASTNQTSMYLCASATQDRALYEQYFGPGTRLTVT.

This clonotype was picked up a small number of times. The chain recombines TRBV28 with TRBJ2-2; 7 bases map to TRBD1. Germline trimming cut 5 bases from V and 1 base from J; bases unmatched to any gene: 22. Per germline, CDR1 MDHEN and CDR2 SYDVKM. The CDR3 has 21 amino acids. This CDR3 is CASSPSPGTVTHVLNTGELFF. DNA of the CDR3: TGTGCCAGCAGTCCAAGTCCCGGGACAGTCACACACGTCCTGAACACCGGGGAGCTGTTTTTT. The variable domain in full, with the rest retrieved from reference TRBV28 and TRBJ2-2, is DVKVTQSSRYLVKRTGEKVFLECVQDMDHENMFWYRQDPGLGLRLIYFSYDVKMKEKGDIPEGYSVSREKKERFSLILESASTNQTSMYLCASSPSPGTVTHVLNTGELFFGEGSRLTVL.

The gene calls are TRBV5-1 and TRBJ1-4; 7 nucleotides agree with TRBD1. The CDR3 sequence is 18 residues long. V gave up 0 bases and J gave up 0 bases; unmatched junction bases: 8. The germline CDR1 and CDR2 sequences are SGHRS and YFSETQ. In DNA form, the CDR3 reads TGCGCCAGCAGCTTGGGGGCCAGGGGGGCGACAACTAATGAAAAACTGTTTTTT. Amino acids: CASSLGARGATTNEKLFF.

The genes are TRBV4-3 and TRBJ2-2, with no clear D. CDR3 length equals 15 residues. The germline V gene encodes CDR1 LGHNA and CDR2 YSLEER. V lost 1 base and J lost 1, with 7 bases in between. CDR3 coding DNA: TGCGCCAGCAGCCAAGGCCCCTTGAACACCGGGGAGCTGTTTTTT. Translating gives CASSQGPLNTGELFF.

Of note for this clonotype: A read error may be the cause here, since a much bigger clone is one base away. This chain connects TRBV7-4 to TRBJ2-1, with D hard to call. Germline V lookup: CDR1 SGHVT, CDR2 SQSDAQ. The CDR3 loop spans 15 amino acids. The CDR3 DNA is TGTGGCAGCAGCTTAGTATTAGTCTCATACAATGAGCAGTTCTTC. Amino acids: CGSSLVLVSYNEQFF.

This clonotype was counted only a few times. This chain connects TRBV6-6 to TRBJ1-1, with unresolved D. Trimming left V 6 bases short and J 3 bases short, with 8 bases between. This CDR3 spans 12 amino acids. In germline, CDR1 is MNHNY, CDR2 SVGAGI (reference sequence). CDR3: CASRDPDTEAFF. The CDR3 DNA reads TGTGCCAGCAGAGATCCGGACACTGAAGCTTTCTTT.